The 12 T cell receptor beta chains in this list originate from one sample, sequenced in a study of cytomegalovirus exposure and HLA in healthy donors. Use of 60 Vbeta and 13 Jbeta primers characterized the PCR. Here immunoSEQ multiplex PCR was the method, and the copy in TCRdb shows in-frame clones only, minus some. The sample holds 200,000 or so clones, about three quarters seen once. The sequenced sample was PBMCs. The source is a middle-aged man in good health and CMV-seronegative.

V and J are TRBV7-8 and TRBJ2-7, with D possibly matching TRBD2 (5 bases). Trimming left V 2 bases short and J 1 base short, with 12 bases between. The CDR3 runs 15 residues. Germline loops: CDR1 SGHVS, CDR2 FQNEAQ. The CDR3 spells CASSLSSGWSYEQYF. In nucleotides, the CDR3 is TGTGCCAGCAGCTTAAGTTCGGGATGGTCCTACGAGCAGTACTTC.

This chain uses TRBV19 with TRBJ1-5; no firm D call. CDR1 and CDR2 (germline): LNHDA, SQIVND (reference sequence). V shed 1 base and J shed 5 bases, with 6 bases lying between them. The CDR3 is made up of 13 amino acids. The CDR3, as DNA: TGTGCCAGTAGTATAGGACTCGATCAGCCCCAGCATTTT. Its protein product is CASSIGLDQPQHF.

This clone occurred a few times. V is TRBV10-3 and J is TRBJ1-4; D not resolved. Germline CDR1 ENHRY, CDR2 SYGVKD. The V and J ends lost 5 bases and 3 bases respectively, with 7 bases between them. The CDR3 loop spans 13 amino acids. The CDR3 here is CAISIQANEKLFF. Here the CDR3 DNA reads TGTGCCATCAGTATCCAGGCTAATGAAAAACTGTTTTTT.

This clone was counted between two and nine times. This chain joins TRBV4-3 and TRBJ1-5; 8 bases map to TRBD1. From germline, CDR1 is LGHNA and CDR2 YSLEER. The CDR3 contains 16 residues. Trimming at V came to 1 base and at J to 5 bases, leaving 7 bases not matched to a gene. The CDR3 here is CASSQGLQGAHQPQHF. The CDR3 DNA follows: TGCGCCAGCAGCCAAGGGCTTCAGGGGGCGCATCAGCCCCAGCATTTT.

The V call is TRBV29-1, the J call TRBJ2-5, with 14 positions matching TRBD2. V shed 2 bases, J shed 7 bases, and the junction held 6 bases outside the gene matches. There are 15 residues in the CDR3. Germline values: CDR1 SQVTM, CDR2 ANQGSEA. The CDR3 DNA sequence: TGCAGCGTTGAATCGGGACTAGCGGGGGAGGGGACCCAGTACTTC. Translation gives CSVESGLAGEGTQYF.

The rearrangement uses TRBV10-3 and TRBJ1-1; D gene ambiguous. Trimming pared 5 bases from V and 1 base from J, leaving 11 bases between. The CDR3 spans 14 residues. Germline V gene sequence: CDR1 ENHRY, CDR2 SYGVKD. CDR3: CAISLHDKNTEAFF. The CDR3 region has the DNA TGTGCCATCAGTCTACACGACAAGAACACTGAAGCTTTCTTT.

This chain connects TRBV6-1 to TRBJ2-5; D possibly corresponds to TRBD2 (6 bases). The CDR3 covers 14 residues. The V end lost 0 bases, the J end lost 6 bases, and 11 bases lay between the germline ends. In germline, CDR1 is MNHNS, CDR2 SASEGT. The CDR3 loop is CASSEAIGRQTQYF. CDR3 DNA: TGTGCCAGCAGTGAAGCGATAGGGAGGCAGACCCAGTACTTC.

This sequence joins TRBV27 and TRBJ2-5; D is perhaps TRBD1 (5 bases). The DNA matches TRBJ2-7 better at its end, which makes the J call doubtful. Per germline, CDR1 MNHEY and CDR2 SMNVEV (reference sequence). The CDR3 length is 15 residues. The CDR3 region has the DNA TGTGCCAGCATGGCCTATTGGGGCTTCTCCTACGAGCAGTACTTC. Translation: CASMAYWGFSYEQYF.

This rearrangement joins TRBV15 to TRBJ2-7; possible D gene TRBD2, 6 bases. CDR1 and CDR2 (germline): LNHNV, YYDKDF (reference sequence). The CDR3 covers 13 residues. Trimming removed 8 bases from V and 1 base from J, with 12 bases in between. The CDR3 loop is CATAGSRSYEQYF. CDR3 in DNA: TGTGCCACCGCCGGGAGTCGGTCCTACGAGCAGTACTTC.

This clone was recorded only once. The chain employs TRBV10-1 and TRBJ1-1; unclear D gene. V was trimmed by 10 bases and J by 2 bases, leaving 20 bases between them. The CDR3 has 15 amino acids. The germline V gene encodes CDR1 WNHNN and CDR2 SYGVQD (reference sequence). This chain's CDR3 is CATQPMLRTNTEAFF. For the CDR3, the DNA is TGCGCCACCCAACCCATGCTGCGCACTAACACTGAAGCTTTCTTT.

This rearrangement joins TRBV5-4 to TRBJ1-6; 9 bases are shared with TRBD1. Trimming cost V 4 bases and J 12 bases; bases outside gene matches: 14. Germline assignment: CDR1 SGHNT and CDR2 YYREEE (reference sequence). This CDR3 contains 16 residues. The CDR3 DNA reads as TGTGCCAGCAGCGGTGGCAGCGGGACAGGGTTAATACCCCTCCACTTT. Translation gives CASSGGSGTGLIPLHF.

The CDR3 region is CASSLQDSNYGYTF. CDR3 sequence (DNA): TGTGCCAGCAGCTTGCAGGACAGTAACTATGGCTACACCTTC. This chain connects TRBV7-9 to TRBJ1-2, with D possibly matching TRBD1 (6 bases). Trimming cost V 3 bases and J 1 base, with 9 bases left between them. Germline V gene lookup returns CDR1 SEHNR and CDR2 FQNEAQ (reference sequence). There are 14 residues in the CDR3.